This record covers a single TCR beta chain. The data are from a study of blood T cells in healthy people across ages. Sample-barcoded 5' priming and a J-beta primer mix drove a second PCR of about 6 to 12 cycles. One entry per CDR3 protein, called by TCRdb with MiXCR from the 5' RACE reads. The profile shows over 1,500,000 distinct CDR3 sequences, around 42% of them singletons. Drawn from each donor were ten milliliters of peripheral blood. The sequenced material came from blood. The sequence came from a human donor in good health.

This CDR3 is CSAGGGTNSPLHF. The CDR3 coding sequence is TGCAGTGCAGGGGGGGGGACCAATTCACCCCTCCACTTT. The chain combines TRBV20-1 with TRBJ1-6; TRBD1 might be the D (6 bases). This CDR3 spans 13 amino acids. Germline V gene sequence: CDR1 DFQATT, CDR2 SNEGSKA (reference sequence). Between the trimmed V and J ends, which lost 6 bases and 7 bases, there was a span of 13 bases.